This TCR beta chain was recovered during a study of shared clonotypes between healthy human individuals. Germline V gene sequence: CDR1 SGHKS, CDR2 YYEKEE (reference sequence). The CDR3 spans 13 residues. The V gene lost 7 bases and the J gene lost 1 base, with 9 bases spanning the gap. Authors' analysis steps: From ImmunoSEQ came sequences covering only the junction and carrying no quality scores, so filtering differed. This table comes from immunoSEQ multiplex PCR, and its TCRdb copy is limited to in-frame clones, with some not included. V and J calls and clone size are those listed in that table; D and trimming were worked out from the DNA. The sample has under 1 million clones; 80% to 95% are singletons. As defined, naive CD8 cells were CD45RO-negative and positively selected for CCR7, with terminally differentiated effector memory CD45RA+ cells excluded.

The specimen sequenced was naive CD8+ T cells sorted from blood. The chain employs TRBV5-5 and TRBJ2-1, with D possibly being TRBD2 (5 bases). This TCR was recovered from a man aged 25-45 years in good health. As DNA, the CDR3 is TGTGCCAGCGTGGGAGAGTCCTACAATGAGCAGTTCTTC. Translating gives CASVGESYNEQFF.